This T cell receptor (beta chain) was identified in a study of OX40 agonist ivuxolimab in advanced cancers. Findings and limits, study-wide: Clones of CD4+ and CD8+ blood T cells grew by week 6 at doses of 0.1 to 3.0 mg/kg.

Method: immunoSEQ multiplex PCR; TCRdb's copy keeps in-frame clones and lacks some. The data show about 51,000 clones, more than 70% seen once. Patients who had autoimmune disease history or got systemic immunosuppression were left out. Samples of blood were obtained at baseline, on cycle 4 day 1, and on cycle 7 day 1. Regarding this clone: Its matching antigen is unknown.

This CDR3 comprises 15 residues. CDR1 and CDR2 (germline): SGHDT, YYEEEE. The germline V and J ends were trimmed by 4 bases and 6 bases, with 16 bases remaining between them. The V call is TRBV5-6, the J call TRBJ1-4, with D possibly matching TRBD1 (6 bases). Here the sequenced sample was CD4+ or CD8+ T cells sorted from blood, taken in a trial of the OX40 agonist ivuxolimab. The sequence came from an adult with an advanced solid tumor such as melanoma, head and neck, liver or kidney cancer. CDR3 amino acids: CASSLGWGGHEKLFF. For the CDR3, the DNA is TGTGCCAGCAGCCTTGGTTGGGGGGGCCATGAAAAACTGTTTTTT.